This TCR beta chain was recorded in a study of blood T cell repertoires in COVID-19. About the research overall: COVID-19 samples collected from the United States, Italy and Spain covered acute and convalescent phases. The analysed material was cDNA or gDNA that came from T cells, B-cell-depleted T cells, or PBMCs.

The ends were cut back, 5 bases at V and 9 bases at J, with 11 bases in the middle. In germline, CDR1 is SNHLY, CDR2 FYNNEI. CDR3 length: 12 residues. As handled by the study authors: Amplification with reference gene primers provided the estimates of nucleated cell counts. TCRdb's copy holds only in-frame clones and misses some; the assay was immunoSEQ multiplex PCR. V and J calls and clone size are those listed in that table; D and trimming were worked out from the DNA. This table holds tens of thousands of clones, around nine tenths found once. The chain links TRBV2 to TRBJ1-5; possible D gene TRBD1, 5 bases. The receptor comes from a man between 45 and 60 years old with acute or convalescent COVID-19. The material sequenced was peripheral blood. CDR3 in amino acids: CASSPRGTPQHF. The CDR3 bases are TGTGCCAGCAGTCCCCGCGGGACGCCCCAGCATTTT.